Below, 14 T cell receptor beta chains from the same sample are listed, as sequenced in a study of T-cell reconstitution after alpha-beta-depleted transplantation in children. Preparation of the TCRbeta library was carried out with unique molecular identifiers. TCRdb reprocessed the PCR reads via MiXCR and lists one record per CDR3 protein. The data show about 980,000 distinct CDR3 sequences, roughly 31% seen once. The sequencing here drew on PBMCs, mostly from graft donor cells, taken 360 days after TCRalphabeta/CD19-depleted stem cell transplant. These receptors were collected from a boy under two years old who had a stem cell transplant for SCID, so the T cells may come from the graft donor.

This clonotype was recorded at least ten times. The J gene is TRBJ1-1, the V gene TRBV5-1; TRBD1 aligns across 7 bases. CDR3 length: 13 residues. Trimming at V came to 2 bases and at J to 10 bases, leaving 8 bases not matched to a gene. Germline V gene lookup returns CDR1 SGHRS and CDR2 YFSETQ. The DNA for the CDR3 is TGCGCCAGCAGCTTAGGGCAGGGGGAAGGAGCTTTCTTT. It translates to CASSLGQGEGAFF.

This chain connects TRBV7-2 to TRBJ2-7; TRBD1 matches at 9 bases. V gave up 3 bases and J gave up 6 bases; unmatched junction bases: 6. The length of the CDR3 is 14 residues. Germline V gives CDR1 SGHTA, CDR2 FQGNSA. The CDR3 region has the DNA TGTGCCAGCAGCTTCGGACAGGGGAGGGGCGAGCAGTACTTC. Encoded protein: CASSFGQGRGEQYF.

This rearrangement joins TRBV7-8 to TRBJ2-5; unclear D gene. Trimming stripped 3 bases from V and 4 bases from J, with 6 bases between. The germline CDR1 and CDR2 sequences are SGHVS and FQNEAQ. The CDR3 runs to 12 residues. The CDR3 loop is CASSFGPETQYF. The CDR3 nucleotides are TGTGCCAGCAGCTTTGGCCCAGAGACCCAGTACTTC.

The chain combines TRBV7-2 with TRBJ2-3; D is possibly TRBD1 or TRBD2 (5 bases each). This CDR3 contains 16 residues. Germline V gene lookup returns CDR1 SGHTA and CDR2 FQGNSA. Trimming stripped 3 bases from V and 6 bases from J, with 19 bases between. The CDR3: CASSFAGASFLDTQYF. The CDR3 DNA sequence: TGTGCCAGCAGCTTCGCCGGGGCATCCTTCTTGGATACGCAGTATTTT.

The chain is built from TRBV12-3 or TRBV12-4 and TRBJ2-1; 11 nucleotides align to TRBD2. Losses at the gene ends were 6 bases for V and 6 bases for J; bases not matched to a gene: 10. There are 16 residues in the CDR3. The CDR3 nucleotides read TGTGCCAGCAGCAACATTAGCGGGGGGGCCCCCAATGAGCAGTTCTTC. It specifies CASSNISGGAPNEQFF.

This clonotype was picked up a small number of times. The chain couples TRBV30 to TRBJ2-1, with D tentatively TRBD2 (6 bases). The CDR3 sequence is 12 residues long. V was cut by 3 bases and J by 9 bases, with 12 bases left in between. Germline lookup yields CDR1 GTSNPN and CDR2 SVGIG (reference sequence). In nucleotides, the CDR3 is TGTGCCTGGAGGTCTTCGCGGGGTGAGCAGTTCTTC. This encodes CAWRSSRGEQFF.

This clonotype was observed a handful of times. This rearrangement joins TRBV5-1 to TRBJ1-1, with 7 bases lining up with TRBD1. The ends lost 4 bases at V and 8 bases at J; junction bases unmatched: 11. The germline V gene has CDR1 SGHRS and CDR2 YFSETQ. CDR3 length: 14 residues. The CDR3 DNA follows: TGCGCCAGCAGCGCTACGACAGGGTCCCCCGAAGCTTTCTTT. This sequence encodes CASSATTGSPEAFF.

J is TRBJ1-5 and V is TRBV4-1; D uncertain. V lost 3 bases and J lost 0, with 9 bases in between. The CDR3 has 15 amino acids. Per the germline V gene, CDR1 is MGHRA and CDR2 is YSYEKL. The CDR3 DNA is TGCGCCAGCAGCCAGGAGTGGAATAGCAATCAGCCCCAGCATTTT. Protein product: CASSQEWNSNQPQHF.

This clonotype was found a few times. The chain joins TRBV12-3 or TRBV12-4 to TRBJ1-5; perhaps TRBD1 as D (6 bases). The CDR3 length is 15 residues. V was trimmed by 2 bases and J by 2 bases, leaving 10 bases between them. CDR3 loop: CASSLWGQGNQPQHF. Here the CDR3 DNA reads TGTGCCAGCAGTTTATGGGGGCAGGGCAATCAGCCCCAGCATTTT.

The chain combines TRBV28 with TRBJ2-2; D gene ambiguous. The germline gives CDR1 MDHEN, CDR2 SYDVKM. The CDR3 covers 16 residues. Trimming took 5 bases from V and 3 from J, leaving 16 bases between them. The CDR3 loop reads CASSLTLLRDTGELFF. The CDR3 coding sequence is TGTGCCAGCAGTCTCACTCTCCTCAGAGACACCGGGGAGCTGTTTTTT.

J is TRBJ2-3 and V is TRBV3-1, with D possibly matching TRBD2 (5 bases). Trimming took off 4 bases at V and 6 bases at J, with 17 bases between the two ends. The CDR3 extends over 15 amino acids. Germline lookup yields CDR1 LGHDT and CDR2 YNNKEL (reference sequence). The CDR3 region has the DNA TGTGCCAGCAGCCGTTCCGGGGTGCTCTTGGATACGCAGTATTTT. It encodes CASSRSGVLLDTQYF.

The chain has TRBV20-1 and TRBJ2-3; possible D gene TRBD2, 6 bases. The ends were cut back, 6 bases at V and 5 bases at J, with 18 bases in the middle. CDR3 length: 14 amino acids. The V gene's germline CDR1 is DFQATT and CDR2 SNEGSKA (reference sequence). The chain's CDR3 is CSAAGLSHRDTQYF. As DNA, the CDR3 is TGCAGTGCGGCGGGACTTTCACATAGAGATACGCAGTATTTT.

This clonotype showed up many times. The rearrangement uses TRBV28 and TRBJ1-5; a weak D match, TRBD1 (6 bases). CDR1 is MDHEN, CDR2 SYDVKM, per germline. V lost 4 bases to trimming and J lost 0 bases, with 19 bases between them. This CDR3 is 18 amino acids long. For the CDR3, the DNA is TGTGCCAGCAGTTCCCCCTTTGGGGGGGCGTATAGCAATCAGCCCCAGCATTTT. It encodes CASSSPFGGAYSNQPQHF.

The chain couples TRBV3-1 to TRBJ2-7; the match to TRBD1 covers 11 bases. The CDR3 runs 15 residues. Germline V lookup: CDR1 LGHDT, CDR2 YNNKEL (reference sequence). V lost 4 bases, J lost 6 bases, and 8 bases stayed unmatched. CDR3 in DNA: TGTGCCAGCAGCCTTTCGGACAGGGGGCGCCGCGAGCAGTACTTC. Its protein product is CASSLSDRGRREQYF.